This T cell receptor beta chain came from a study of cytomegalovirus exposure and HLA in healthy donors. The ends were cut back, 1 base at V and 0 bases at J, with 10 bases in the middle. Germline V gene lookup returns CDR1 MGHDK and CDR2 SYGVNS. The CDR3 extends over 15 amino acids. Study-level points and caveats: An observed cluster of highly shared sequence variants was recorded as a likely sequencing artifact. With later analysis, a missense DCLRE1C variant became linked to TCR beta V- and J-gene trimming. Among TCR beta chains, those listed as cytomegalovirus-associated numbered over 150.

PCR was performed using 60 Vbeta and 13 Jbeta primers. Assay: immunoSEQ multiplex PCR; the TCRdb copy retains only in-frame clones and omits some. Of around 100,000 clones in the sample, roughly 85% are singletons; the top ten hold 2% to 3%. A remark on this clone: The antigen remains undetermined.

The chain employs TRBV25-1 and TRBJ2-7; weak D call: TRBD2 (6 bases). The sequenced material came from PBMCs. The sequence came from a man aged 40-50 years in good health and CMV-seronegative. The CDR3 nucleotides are TGTGCCAGCAGTGAATTTGGAGGGAGCTCCTACGAGCAGTACTTC. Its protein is CASSEFGGSSYEQYF.